The subject of this entry is one TCR beta chain. The antigen remains undetermined. This sample was taken from a study of shared clonotypes between healthy human individuals. The study's findings and limits: Clonotypes that were shared across a handful of donors made up 4% to 6% of naive CD4 clonotypes. Estimated richness was generally greater in naive than memory subsets.

Genomic DNA belonging to each subset was distributed in equal measure over several immunoSEQ plates. The method was immunoSEQ multiplex PCR; TCRdb's version includes in-frame clones alone and lacks a portion of them. The sample has roughly 1 million clones, roughly 75% seen once. Material: memory CD4+ T cells sorted from blood. The subset here: CD45RA-negative fraction. The TCR comes from a young man in good health.

The CDR3 region is CASNDAGEDEQYF. The CDR3 bases are TGTGCCAGCAACGACGCGGGAGAAGACGAGCAGTACTTC. The chain couples TRBV7-9 to TRBJ2-7; TRBD2 matches at 7 bases. CDR3 length: 13 residues. In germline, CDR1 is SEHNR, CDR2 FQNEAQ (reference sequence). The ends lost 7 bases at V and 5 bases at J; junction bases unmatched: 8.